This TCR beta chain originates from a study of shared clonotypes between healthy human individuals. Study observations and caveats: In general, naive subsets displayed greater estimated richness than memory subsets did.

Turning to this clone: Its antigen is unidentified.

Germline V CDR1 and CDR2: SGHTA, FQGNSA. Between the trimmed V and J ends, which lost 5 bases and 0 bases, there was a span of 13 bases. There are 15 residues in the CDR3. Produced via immunoSEQ multiplex PCR; TCRdb's table is partial and in-frame only. The sample records roughly 2,500,000 clones, approximately 93% being singletons. V usage is TRBV7-2 and J usage is TRBJ1-2; D uncertain. Specimen: naive CD4+ T cells from PBMCs. Indicated subset: CD45RA+ positively selected. This clonotype was obtained from a man aged 18 to 29 in good health. Some clones in this sample may be carry-over from other donors' samples. The CDR3 loop is CASSPGGSANYGYTF. The CDR3 DNA follows: TGTGCCAGCAGCCCAGGAGGCTCGGCTAACTATGGCTACACCTTC.